Below are 19 T cell receptor beta chains sequenced from a single sample in a study of cytomegalovirus exposure and HLA in healthy donors. Clones were sequenced by immunoSEQ multiplex PCR, and TCRdb holds only the in-frame ones, with some missing. The data hold roughly 250,000 clones, with approximately 87% observed a single time. The sequencing input was PBMCs. These receptors came from a man younger than 30 in good health and CMV-seronegative.

The CDR3 region is CASSSRDFTEAFF. DNA of the CDR3: TGTGCCAGCAGCTCCCGGGACTTCACTGAAGCTTTCTTT. This chain uses TRBV9 with TRBJ1-1; perhaps TRBD1 as D (5 bases). Trimming removed 4 bases from V and 4 bases from J, with 11 bases in between. This CDR3 is 13 amino acids long. Germline lookup yields CDR1 SGDLS and CDR2 YYNGEE.

This rearrangement joins TRBV7-6 to TRBJ1-2; TRBD1 matches at 8 bases. The J segment lost 4 bases and the V segment lost 0 bases, leaving 7 bases of the junction unmatched. Germline loops: CDR1 SGHVS, CDR2 FNYEAQ. There are 16 residues in the CDR3. The CDR3 sequence is CASSLAGQGRGYGYTF. CDR3 DNA sequence: TGTGCCAGCAGCTTAGCCGGACAGGGCCGGGGCTATGGCTACACCTTC.

The chain couples TRBV5-1 to TRBJ2-1; D gene unclear. CDR1 SGHRS and CDR2 YFSETQ come from the germline V gene. The V end lost 1 base, the J end lost 4 bases, and 3 bases lay between the germline ends. The CDR3 is made up of 12 amino acids. The CDR3 DNA is TGCGCCAGCAGCTTGTCTTACAATGAGCAGTTCTTC. Residues: CASSLSYNEQFF.

The rearrangement joins TRBV27 to TRBJ2-7; D is undetermined. CDR3 length equals 12 residues. Germline V gene data show CDR1 as MNHEY and CDR2 as SMNVEV (reference sequence). Trimming removed 5 bases from V and 0 bases from J, with 5 bases in between. CDR3 coding DNA: TGTGCCAGCAGTCCGTTCTCCTACGAGCAGTACTTC. Its translation is CASSPFSYEQYF.

V gene TRBV9 combines with J gene TRBJ2-5, with TRBD2 identical over 13 bases. V was clipped by 3 bases and J by 5 bases; unmatched bases: 4. This CDR3 spans 15 amino acids. CDR1 and CDR2 from the germline V gene are SGDLS and YYNGEE. In nucleotides, the CDR3 is TGTGCCAGCAGCGCCGGGACTAGCGGGGTTGAGACCCAGTACTTC. Its translation: CASSAGTSGVETQYF. The variable domain in full, with the rest retrieved from reference TRBV9 and TRBJ2-5, is DSGVTQTPKHLITATGQRVTLRCSPRSGDLSVYWYQQSLDQGLQFLIQYYNGEERAKGNILERFSAQQFPDLHSELNLSSLELGDSALYFCASSAGTSGVETQYFGPGTRLLVL.

This clone was seen a few times. The chain uses TRBV4-3 and TRBJ1-2, with no clear D. V was trimmed by 0 bases and J by 0 bases, leaving 5 bases between them. Germline CDR1 and CDR2: LGHNA and YSLEER. This CDR3 has 14 residues. This CDR3 reads CASSQEHPNYGYTF. The DNA for the CDR3 is TGCGCCAGCAGCCAAGAACATCCTAACTATGGCTACACCTTC.

The rearrangement uses TRBV10-2 and TRBJ2-1; TRBD2 agrees at 8 bases. The CDR3 has 14 residues. J lost 9 bases, V lost 4 bases, and 8 bases had no gene match. Looked up from germline, CDR1 is WSHSY and CDR2 is SAAADI. CDR3 coding DNA: TGCGCCAGCAGTGTAGCGGGACCGCCGACTGAGCAGTTCTTC. Protein sequence: CASSVAGPPTEQFF.

The chain is built from TRBV7-3 and TRBJ2-7; D is perhaps TRBD1 (5 bases). Trimming stripped 5 bases from V and 5 bases from J, with 13 bases between. Germline CDR1 is SGHTA and CDR2 is FQGTGA. The CDR3 length is 13 residues. CDR3 loop: CASSTGRGNEQYF. In DNA, the CDR3 is TGTGCCAGCAGCACAGGACGTGGGAACGAGCAGTACTTC.

This clone was seen once. This chain links TRBV5-6 with TRBJ2-3, with D perhaps matching TRBD1 (5 bases). This CDR3 contains 12 residues. V shed 5 bases and J shed 4 bases, with 8 bases lying between them. Germline CDR1 reads SGHDT; CDR2 reads YYEEEE. The CDR3 is CASSEQADTQYF. As DNA, the CDR3 is TGTGCCAGCAGTGAACAGGCAGATACGCAGTATTTT.

This clone was observed a single time. CDR3 in DNA: TGTGCCATCAGTATAATCAGCGGGAGGGGAAACACCATATATTTT. Translation gives CAISIISGRGNTIYF. J is TRBJ1-3 and V is TRBV10-3; D gene unclear. V dropped 5 bases and J dropped 4 bases, with 15 bases sitting between them. Germline V lookup: CDR1 ENHRY, CDR2 SYGVKD. This CDR3 is 15 amino acids long.

This clone was recorded a few times. This chain connects TRBV7-9 to TRBJ2-5, with 8 bases lining up with TRBD2. The germline gives CDR1 SEHNR, CDR2 FQNEAQ (reference sequence). CDR3 length: 18 residues. The junction had 14 bases not matched to a gene; V was cut back by 5 bases and J by 0 bases. The CDR3 DNA follows: TGTGCCAGCAGCCGCGGGACTAGTGGCGCTACATACCAAGAGACCCAGTACTTC. Its translation: CASSRGTSGATYQETQYF.

The count of this clone is one. This chain links TRBV28 with TRBJ1-6, with D possibly matching TRBD1 (5 bases). The CDR3 sequence is 14 residues long. Germline V gene data show CDR1 as MDHEN and CDR2 as SYDVKM. Deletions cut 6 bases from V and 11 bases from J, with 17 bases between. The DNA for the CDR3 is TGTGCCAGCAGGTTGTCAGGGAGGGTAGCACCCCTCCACTTT. This translates into CASRLSGRVAPLHF.

The genes are TRBV4-2 and TRBJ2-7; D unresolved. V gave up 0 bases and J gave up 6 bases, with 15 bases separating them. Germline loops: CDR1 LGHNA, CDR2 YNFKEQ. This CDR3 is built from 15 residues. The CDR3 loop is CASSQEPLSTREQYF. The CDR3 DNA follows: TGTGCCAGCAGCCAAGAACCCCTTAGCACCCGCGAGCAGTACTTC.

The chain employs TRBV11-2 and TRBJ2-7; 14 bases agree with TRBD2. The V segment lost 5 bases and the J segment 4 bases; nucleotides outside the gene matches: 4. Germline loops: CDR1 SGHAT, CDR2 FQNNGV. The CDR3 length is 15 residues. The CDR3 DNA reads as TGTGCCAGCAGCGTCGGGACTAGCGGGAGTTACGAGCAGTACTTC. Protein sequence: CASSVGTSGSYEQYF.

The V call is TRBV6-5, the J call TRBJ2-7; tentative D call: TRBD2 (5 bases). The V and J ends lost 4 bases and 0 bases respectively, with 13 bases between them. Germline loops: CDR1 MNHEY, CDR2 SVGAGI. This CDR3 has 15 amino acids. The CDR3 spells CASSSDGKRSYEQYF. CDR3 nucleotide sequence: TGTGCCAGCAGTTCAGACGGGAAACGCTCCTACGAGCAGTACTTC.

This chain connects TRBV6-5 to TRBJ2-3; 7 bases agree with TRBD1. CDR1 is MNHEY, CDR2 SVGAGI, per germline. The CDR3 has 15 amino acids. The V gene end was trimmed by 2 bases and the J gene end by 4 bases; junction bases not matched to a gene: 6. CDR3 in DNA: TGTGCCAGCAGTTACGGCCAGGGGGTTTCAGATACGCAGTATTTT. Translating it yields CASSYGQGVSDTQYF.

The CDR3 is CAWSVLNGREQPQHF. The CDR3 DNA is TGTGCCTGGAGTGTACTAAATGGAAGGGAGCAGCCCCAGCATTTT. This chain uses TRBV30 with TRBJ1-5; D is uncertain. Per germline, CDR1 GTSNPN and CDR2 SVGIG (reference sequence). The V gene lost 0 bases and the J gene lost 7 bases, with 16 bases spanning the gap. This CDR3 has 15 residues.

The CDR3 here is CASSAGLAGGGDTQYF. CDR3 nucleotides: TGTGCCAGCAGCGCTGGACTAGCGGGAGGAGGAGATACGCAGTATTTT. The genes are TRBV7-2 and TRBJ2-3; TRBD2 agrees at 14 bases. With V trimmed by 5 bases and J by 5 bases, 6 bases remained unmatched. Germline CDR1 SGHTA, CDR2 FQGNSA. The CDR3 runs to 16 residues.

The rearrangement joins TRBV9 to TRBJ2-1, with 7 positions matching TRBD2. The ends lost 0 bases at V and 6 bases at J; junction bases unmatched: 6. Germline values: CDR1 SGDLS, CDR2 YYNGEE. The CDR3 length is 15 residues. The CDR3 region has the DNA TGTGCCAGCAGCGTAGCTGCGGGAGCTGGCAATGAGCAGTTCTTC. It is translated as CASSVAAGAGNEQFF. The entire variable domain, with the rest obtained from reference TRBV9 and TRBJ2-1, is as follows: DSGVTQTPKHLITATGQRVTLRCSPRSGDLSVYWYQQSLDQGLQFLIQYYNGEERAKGNILERFSAQQFPDLHSELNLSSLELGDSALYFCASSVAAGAGNEQFFGPGTRLTVL.